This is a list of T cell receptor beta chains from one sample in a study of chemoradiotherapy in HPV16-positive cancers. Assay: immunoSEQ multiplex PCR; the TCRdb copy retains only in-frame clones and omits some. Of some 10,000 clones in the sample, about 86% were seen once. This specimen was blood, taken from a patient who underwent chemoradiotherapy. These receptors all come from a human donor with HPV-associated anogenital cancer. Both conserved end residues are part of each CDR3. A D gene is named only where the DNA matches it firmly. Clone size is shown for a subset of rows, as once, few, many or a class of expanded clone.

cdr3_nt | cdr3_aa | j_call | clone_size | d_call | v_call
TGTGCCAGCAGCCCGGGTGAAAAACTGTTTTTT | CASSPGEKLFF | TRBJ1-4 | . | . | TRBV11-2
TGCGCCAGCAGCCAAGATGCGGGGGCTCGGGGAAACACCATATATTTT | CASSQDAGARGNTIYF | TRBJ1-3 | few | . | TRBV4-3
TGTGCCAGCAGTTATAGGGGACAGGGAACTGAAAAACTGTTTTTT | CASSYRGQGTEKLFF | TRBJ1-4 | once | TRBD1 | TRBV6-5
TGTGCCAGCTCACCGCGGACTAGGGGAGATGAGCAGTTCTTC | CASSPRTRGDEQFF | TRBJ2-1 | once | TRBD2 | TRBV18
TGTGCCAGCTCCCTAGCGGGGGGGCTCGATGAGCAGTTCTTC | CASSLAGGLDEQFF | TRBJ2-1 | . | TRBD2 | TRBV7-3
TGTGCCAGCAGCTTAGGCGGGGGCGAGAGGAATTCACCCCTCCACTTT | CASSLGGGERNSPLHF | TRBJ1-6 | . | . | TRBV7-9
TGTGCCAGCAGCGTCGGGACAGCCTACGAGCAGTACTTC | CASSVGTAYEQYF | TRBJ2-7 | . | TRBD1 | TRBV9
TGTGCCAGTAAACCGACAGGGCGATTAGATGGCTACACCTTC | CASKPTGRLDGYTF | TRBJ1-2 | . | TRBD1 | TRBV19
TGTGCCAGCAGTTACGGGTCGGGACAGGGGGACGAGCAGTACTTC | CASSYGSGQGDEQYF | TRBJ2-7 | . | TRBD1 | TRBV6-5
TGTGCCAGCATCTGGGAGGACGGTCCAGCCAATGAGCAGTTCTTC | CASIWEDGPANEQFF | TRBJ2-1 | . | . | TRBV2
TGCGCCAGCAGCTTGGGGGGCGGAGGGAATGGCTACACCTTC | CASSLGGGGNGYTF | TRBJ1-2 | . | . | TRBV5-1
TGTGCCAGCAAGATGGTGACAGGGGGATACGAGCAGTACTTC | CASKMVTGGYEQYF | TRBJ2-7 | . | TRBD1 | TRBV27
TGTGCCAGCACAAAGGACGGCCTCAGGAATTCACCCCTCCACTTT | CASTKDGLRNSPLHF | TRBJ1-6 | . | . | TRBV7-9
TGCGCCAGCAGTCAGTTCCCTATGTTAACTGAAGCTTTCTTT | CASSQFPMLTEAFF | TRBJ1-1 | . | . | TRBV23-1
TGTGCCAGTAGAGACCGCGGCAATCAGCCCCAGCATTTT | CASRDRGNQPQHF | TRBJ1-5 | . | . | TRBV19
TGTGCCAGCAGCCCCTCAGACGGGAACACTGAAGCTTTCTTT | CASSPSDGNTEAFF | TRBJ1-1 | few | . | TRBV7-6
TGTGCCAGCAGCGTAGTACAAAACACTGAAGCTTTCTTT | CASSVVQNTEAFF | TRBJ1-1 | . | . | TRBV9
TGTGCCAGCAGTTCACTCCGACTAGCGGCTTACTCCTACGAGCAGTACTTC | CASSSLRLAAYSYEQYF | TRBJ2-7 | . | TRBD2 | TRBV28
TGTGCCAGCAGCAGACAAGGACAGGGAAATTCACCCCTCCACTTT | CASSRQGQGNSPLHF | TRBJ1-6 | once | TRBD1 | TRBV27
TGTGCCAGCAGTGGACAGGGATATGGCTACACCTTC | CASSGQGYGYTF | TRBJ1-2 | . | TRBD1 | TRBV6-5
TGTGCCAGCTCACCCCGCCCGGCGGCCTACGAGCAGTACTTC | CASSPRPAAYEQYF | TRBJ2-7 | . | . | TRBV18
TGTGCCAGCAGCTCGAAAACAGGGCTACCTAACTCTGGGGCCAACGTCCTGACTTTC | CASSSKTGLPNSGANVLTF | TRBJ2-6 | . | . | TRBV7-3
TGTGCCAGCAGTTATTTGGGGGAATCACCCCTCCACTTT | CASSYLGESPLHF | TRBJ1-6 | . | . | TRBV6-5
TGTGCCAGCAGCCCTACGTTGACGGGGTGGCAGGGCTACACCTTC | CASSPTLTGWQGYTF | TRBJ1-2 | . | . | TRBV7-3
TGTGCCAGCGGTGCGGGGACTGAAGCTTTCTTT | CASGAGTEAFF | TRBJ1-1 | . | . | TRBV6-5
TGTGCCAGCAGCTTTGTGGGGGTTGGCAATCAGCCCCAGCATTTT | CASSFVGVGNQPQHF | TRBJ1-5 | . | . | TRBV7-2
TGTGCCAGCAGCCCGCTCGGACAGGGGTGGAACGAGCAGTACTTC | CASSPLGQGWNEQYF | TRBJ2-7 | few | TRBD1 | TRBV7-8
TGTGCCAGCAGTTCTGACAGGGCCGATCAGCCCCAGCATTTT | CASSSDRADQPQHF | TRBJ1-5 | . | TRBD1 | TRBV27
TGTGCCAGCAGCTTAGTTATCCTAGCGGATCTCTACAATGAGCAGTTCTTC | CASSLVILADLYNEQFF | TRBJ2-1 | . | TRBD2 | TRBV7-8
TGTGCCAGCAGTTACGGGGGACCGCGGAATTCACCCCTCCACTTT | CASSYGGPRNSPLHF | TRBJ1-6 | . | . | TRBV6-5
TGTGCCAGCAATAGGGGGGACAGGGGCAATGAGCAGTTCTTC | CASNRGDRGNEQFF | TRBJ2-1 | . | TRBD1 | TRBV28
TGTGCCAGCAGCACCTCGACTACAGGGCCGAACACCGGGGAGCTGTTTTTT | CASSTSTTGPNTGELFF | TRBJ2-2 | . | . | TRBV9
TGCGCCAGCAGCACAAGCGGGGGAACGTCGTATGAGACCCAGTACTTC | CASSTSGGTSYETQYF | TRBJ2-5 | . | TRBD2 | TRBV5-1
TGTGCCAGCAGCCAATACCAGGGCGAGCAGTACTTC | CASSQYQGEQYF | TRBJ2-7 | . | . | TRBV7-2
TGTGCCAGCAGCTCGCGGACAGGGTCGGGTGAGCAGTTCTTC | CASSSRTGSGEQFF | TRBJ2-1 | . | TRBD1 | TRBV7-6
TGTGCCAGCAGTCCAAACCTCAGGAGGGAATCCGGGGAGCTGTTTTTT | CASSPNLRRESGELFF | TRBJ2-2 | . | . | TRBV28
TGTGCCAGTCGCCCCCGGACAGGGGCCGGAAACACCATATATTTT | CASRPRTGAGNTIYF | TRBJ1-3 | . | TRBD1 | TRBV19
TGTGCCAGCAGTAGGGGGGGTTCAGTCAACACCATATATTTT | CASSRGGSVNTIYF | TRBJ1-3 | once | . | TRBV6-5
TGTGCCAGCAGTGAAGCGAAGGGGGCTGGTGAAAAACTGTTTTTT | CASSEAKGAGEKLFF | TRBJ1-4 | once | TRBD1 | TRBV6-1
TGTGCCACTGACAGGGGGCAAGTCGTGGGCAATCAGCCCCAGCATTTT | CATDRGQVVGNQPQHF | TRBJ1-5 | . | TRBD1 | TRBV19
TGCGCCAGCGCGCAGGGGGACAGCTCCTACGAGCAGTACTTC | CASAQGDSSYEQYF | TRBJ2-7 | . | TRBD1 | TRBV5-1
TGTGCCAGCAGCCAATTGGCAGGGGAGACCCAGTACTTC | CASSQLAGETQYF | TRBJ2-5 | once | . | TRBV4-2
TGTGCCAGCAGCCAAGAAGGGTCAGCTCAAACCTACGAGCAGTACTTC | CASSQEGSAQTYEQYF | TRBJ2-7 | once | . | TRBV4-2
TGTGCCAGCAGCGTAGGAAGAAGGGAGCCTGGAAACACCATATATTTT | CASSVGRREPGNTIYF | TRBJ1-3 | . | . | TRBV9
TGTGCCAGTAGTAAAGGGGCCAGCGCTAGAGATGGCTACACCTTC | CASSKGASARDGYTF | TRBJ1-2 | . | . | TRBV19
TGTGCCAGCAGTGACGGGACTAGCGGGGGGGCAGATACGCAGTATTTT | CASSDGTSGGADTQYF | TRBJ2-3 | . | TRBD2 | TRBV6-4
TGTGCCAGCTCGCCGACAGGGGCTGCAGGGGCCAACGTCCTGACTTTC | CASSPTGAAGANVLTF | TRBJ2-6 | . | TRBD1 | TRBV18
TGTGCCAGCAGCCGACTGGCGGGGGGAAAATACGAGCAGTACTTC | CASSRLAGGKYEQYF | TRBJ2-7 | . | TRBD2 | TRBV6-5
TGTGCCAGCAGTTGGGGAGTTGCCGATACGCAGTATTTT | CASSWGVADTQYF | TRBJ2-3 | once | . | TRBV6-6
TGTGCCAGCAGCTTGGCCCGGGGGGCTAGGCGAACTGAAGCTTTCTTT | CASSLARGARRTEAFF | TRBJ1-1 | . | . | TRBV5-4
TGTGCCAGCAGCGTAGCTCTCCTTAAGGCTGAAGCTTTCTTT | CASSVALLKAEAFF | TRBJ1-1 | once | . | TRBV9
TGCGCCAGCAGGCCGACAGGACAGAACACTGAAGCTTTCTTT | CASRPTGQNTEAFF | TRBJ1-1 | . | . | TRBV5-1
TGTGCCAGCAGCCAAGGGTCCTTAGACGGATCAGAAGGGGAGACCCAGTACTTC | CASSQGSLDGSEGETQYF | TRBJ2-5 | . | . | TRBV4-2
TGTGCCAGCAGCGGAGGTGGGGCAGATCCCTATGGCTACACCTTC | CASSGGGADPYGYTF | TRBJ1-2 | . | . | TRBV6-1